Shown below are 9 T cell receptor beta chains from a single sample sequenced in a study of shared clonotypes between healthy human individuals. The method was immunoSEQ multiplex PCR; TCRdb's version includes in-frame clones alone and lacks a portion of them. The profile shows approximately 320,000 clones, roughly 70% of them singletons. Source material: memory CD4+ T cells sorted from blood. Noted subset: CD45RA-negative fraction. The receptors come from a man younger than 45 in good health.

Note on this clone: At the DNA level, this CDR3 is encoded by other sequences in the same sample as well. The rearrangement uses TRBV18 and TRBJ1-4, with 8 bases aligning to TRBD1. The CDR3 covers 16 residues. Germline CDR1 KGHSH, CDR2 LQKENI. Trimming took 3 bases from V and 6 from J; bases not matched to a gene: 9. CDR3 region: CASSPSSRQGYEKLFF. Written as DNA, the CDR3 is TGTGCCAGCTCACCTTCCTCGCGACAGGGGTATGAAAAACTGTTTTTT.

This clone showed up many times. V gene TRBV10-3 combines with J gene TRBJ1-1; 7 nucleotides line up with TRBD1. J gave up 3 bases and V 4 bases, and 8 bases lay outside the gene matches. The CDR3 is 15 residues long. Germline CDR1 is ENHRY and CDR2 is SYGVKD. CDR3 sequence (DNA): TGTGCCATCAGTGTCACCGGTGGACAGGACACTGAAGCTTTCTTT. Translated, it gives CAISVTGGQDTEAFF.

V is TRBV4-2 and J is TRBJ2-3, with 12 bases fitting TRBD2. This CDR3 has 17 residues. The ends lost 4 bases at V and 2 bases at J; junction bases unmatched: 7. Germline CDR1 is LGHNA and CDR2 is YNFKEQ. The CDR3, as DNA: TGTGCCAGCAGCCCAAAAGGACTAGCGGGAAACACAGATACGCAGTATTTT. Protein sequence: CASSPKGLAGNTDTQYF.

V and J are TRBV6-9 and TRBJ1-1; D is undetermined. This CDR3 is 12 amino acids long. Germline CDR1 reads MNHGY; CDR2 reads SVAAGI. V lost 2 bases, J lost 7 bases, and 8 bases lay in between. CDR3 loop: CASSYRAVEAFF. The CDR3, as DNA: TGTGCCAGCAGTTATAGGGCAGTTGAAGCTTTCTTT.

The gene calls are TRBV28 and TRBJ2-1; the match to TRBD1 covers 7 bases. Germline V gives CDR1 MDHEN, CDR2 SYDVKM. The CDR3 sequence is 16 residues long. The junction had 11 bases not matched to a gene; V was cut back by 5 bases and J by 4 bases. CDR3 DNA sequence: TGTGCCAGCAGTCCCGGACAGGTTCTCGCTTACAATGAGCAGTTCTTC. This translates into CASSPGQVLAYNEQFF.

The rearrangement uses TRBV10-2 and TRBJ2-5, with a tentative D call TRBD2 (6 bases). Germline CDR1 WSHSY, CDR2 SAAADI. The CDR3 is 12 amino acids. The CDR3, as DNA: TGCGCTGCGGGACCGTACCAAGAGACCCAGTACTTC. It specifies CAAGPYQETQYF.

The chain has TRBV2 and TRBJ1-2; 7 bases line up with TRBD1. Trimming removed 2 bases from V and 5 bases from J; junction bases left unmatched: 8. CDR1 and CDR2 from the germline V gene are SNHLY and FYNNEI. There are 15 residues in the CDR3. CDR3 DNA: TGTGCCAGCAGTGAATCCCGACAGGGTTCTTATGGCTACACCTTC. Its protein is CASSESRQGSYGYTF.

This chain links TRBV9 with TRBJ1-1, with D unresolved. V lost 0 bases and J 7 bases, leaving 10 bases between the germline ends. The germline V gene encodes CDR1 SGDLS and CDR2 YYNGEE. The length of the CDR3 is 13 residues. Here the CDR3 reads CASSVGAELEAFF. The CDR3 coding sequence is TGTGCCAGCAGCGTAGGGGCCGAGCTTGAAGCTTTCTTT.

CDR3 in amino acids: CASSASGSGYTGELFF. CDR3 bases: TGTGCCAGCAGCGCTAGCGGGAGTGGGTACACCGGGGAGCTGTTTTTT. The chain employs TRBV7-2 and TRBJ2-2; 10 nucleotides line up with TRBD2. The germline CDR1 and CDR2 sequences are SGHTA and FQGNSA. The CDR3 runs 16 residues. The trim removed 5 bases at V and 3 bases at J, leaving 6 bases unmatched. Looking up the rest from reference TRBV7-2 and TRBJ2-2 gives the full variable domain: GAGVSQSPSNKVTEKGKDVELRCDPISGHTALYWYRQSLGQGLEFLIYFQGNSAPDKSGLPSDRFSAERTGGSVSTLTIQRTQQEDSAVYLCASSASGSGYTGELFFGEGSRLTVL.